This T cell receptor beta chain is drawn from a study of blood T cells in healthy people across ages. Regarding the study as a whole: It was held that diversity estimates obtained from one million T cells represented underestimates.

With a J-beta primer mix and a sample-barcoded 5' primer, a second PCR ran about 7 to 11 cycles. Every sample returned 2.5 million or more CDR3-containing paired-end reads. TCRdb re-analysed the 5' RACE reads in MiXCR, keeping a single row per CDR3 protein. The repertoire includes 800,000 to 1,000,000 distinct CDR3 sequences, 40% to 60% of them detected once, and over 10% sits in the top ten. Worth noting for this clonotype: As yet, its antigen is unknown.

For every donor, a draw yielded 9.5 to 10 milliliters of peripheral blood. Each sample yielded at least 5 micrograms of PBMC total RNA. V trimming: 0 bases; J trimming: 7 bases; junction bases outside the gene matches: 7. The CDR3 sequence is 16 residues long. Germline V gene lookup returns CDR1 SNHLY and CDR2 FYNNEI. This receptor was identified in a man younger than 40 in good health. The sample comprised blood. The chain combines TRBV2 with TRBJ2-1, with 9 nucleotides matching TRBD1. CDR3 loop: CASSEAPGTGQNEQFF. The DNA for the CDR3 is TGTGCCAGCAGTGAAGCTCCGGGGACAGGGCAGAATGAGCAGTTCTTC.